What follows is one T cell receptor beta chain and its context. This specimen comes from a study of T cell changes during pregnancy in multiple sclerosis. This table comes from immunoSEQ multiplex PCR, and its TCRdb copy is limited to in-frame clones, with some not included. The sample includes more than 65,000 clones, 90% to 95% of them seen just once. The germline gives CDR1 MNHNY, CDR2 SVGAGI (reference sequence). The CDR3 loop spans 13 amino acids. Trimming removed 6 bases from V and 0 bases from J, with 8 bases in between. V usage is TRBV6-6 and J usage is TRBJ1-1; unclear D gene. Sequenced here: CD4+ T cells from peripheral blood mononuclear cells, sampled before pregnancy. The sequence was collected from a female donor with multiple sclerosis, enrolled in a pregnancy study. The CDR3 protein is CASSPVMNTEAFF. Written as DNA, the CDR3 is TGTGCCAGCAGCCCCGTTATGAACACTGAAGCTTTCTTT.